The next 10 T cell receptor beta chains were all read from a single sample in a study of T cells in Graves' hyperthyroidism and ophthalmopathy. RNA transcripts gave rise to amplified TCR beta CDR3 regions. The primer set for the first-round RT-PCR of the TCR CDR3 was HTBI. TCRdb itself ran the multiplex PCR reads through MiXCR, one entry per CDR3 protein. The repertoire consists of around 200,000 distinct CDR3 sequences, with about 18% occurring once and the leading ten covering roughly 44%. The sample comprised blood. The receptors come from a man aged 35 to 55 with Graves' hyperthyroidism.

Many counts were recorded for this clonotype. V gene TRBV2 combines with J gene TRBJ2-2; a possible D gene is TRBD1 (5 bases). Germline V CDR1 and CDR2: SNHLY, FYNNEI. This CDR3 has 16 residues. The V gene lost 5 bases and the J gene lost 5 bases, with 18 bases spanning the gap. The CDR3 nucleotides read TGTGCCAGCAGTTCTAAAGGGGCAGGACGAACCGGGGAGCTGTTTTTT. This encodes CASSSKGAGRTGELFF.

This clonotype was counted ten times or more. Here the CDR3 reads CASSAGGGVGTDTQYF. CDR3 bases: TGTGCCAGCAGCGCGGGTGGTGGAGTGGGCACAGATACGCAGTATTTT. This chain connects TRBV7-2 to TRBJ2-3; perhaps TRBD2 as D (5 bases). Per the germline V gene, CDR1 is SGHTA and CDR2 is FQGNSA. This CDR3 has 16 amino acids. Trimming pared 5 bases from V and 1 base from J, leaving 16 bases between.

At least ten counts were recorded for this clonotype. The chain carries TRBV7-8 and TRBJ2-5, with 12 bases that match TRBD2. The germline gives CDR1 SGHVS, CDR2 FQNEAQ. V shed 6 bases, J shed 5 bases, and the junction held 10 bases outside the gene matches. The CDR3 sequence is 16 residues long. The CDR3 coding sequence is TGTGCCAGCAGTACCCGACTAGCGGGGGCCCGGGAGACCCAGTACTTC. This translates into CASSTRLAGARETQYF. Full variable domain (missing parts from reference TRBV7-8 and TRBJ2-5): GAGVSQSPRYKVAKRGQDVALRCDPISGHVSLFWYQQALGQGPEFLTYFQNEAQLDKSGLPSDRFFAERPEGSVSTLKIQRTQQEDSAVYLCASSTRLAGARETQYFGPGTRLLVL.

This clonotype was detected a few times. The chain couples TRBV6-5 to TRBJ1-1; no definite D call. The germline CDR1 and CDR2 sequences are MNHEY and SVGAGI. CDR3 length: 13 residues. The V gene lost 6 bases and the J gene lost 4 bases, with 12 bases spanning the gap. This CDR3 reads CASRFSSGTEAFF. The DNA of the CDR3 is TGTGCCAGCAGGTTCTCAAGTGGCACTGAAGCTTTCTTT.

This clonotype was picked up many times. The chain uses TRBV10-3 and TRBJ2-2; perhaps TRBD2 as D (6 bases). Trimming removed 10 bases at V and 5 bases at J, with 14 bases between. Germline V gives CDR1 ENHRY, CDR2 SYGVKD. CDR3 size: 13 residues. CDR3 sequence reads: CASRLGRTGELFF. The CDR3 DNA reads TGTGCCAGCAGACTAGGGCGGACCGGGGAGCTGTTTTTT.

There are a few counts of this clonotype. This chain uses TRBV10-3 with TRBJ2-7; D may be TRBD1 (5 bases). Trimming removed 0 bases from V and 6 bases from J, with 9 bases in between. CDR1 and CDR2 from the germline V gene are ENHRY and SYGVKD. The CDR3 sequence is 13 residues long. In nucleotides, the CDR3 is TGTGCCATCAGTGAGTCTCAAGGGGTCGAGCAGTACTTC. It specifies CAISESQGVEQYF.

Ten or more counts support this clonotype. The chain employs TRBV7-3 and TRBJ2-1; 13 nucleotides agree with TRBD2. The CDR3 covers 15 residues. J was trimmed by 6 bases and V by 3 bases; bases with no gene match: 2. Germline-derived CDR1 and CDR2 are SGHTA and FQGTGA. In DNA, the CDR3 is TGTGCCAGCAGCTTTACTAGCGGGGGGGCCAATGAGCAGTTCTTC. It encodes CASSFTSGGANEQFF.

This clonotype occurred many times. V gene TRBV6-1 combines with J gene TRBJ2-7; possibly TRBD1 or TRBD2 for D (6 bases each). The CDR3 is 16 amino acids. With 2 bases removed from V and 2 bases from J, the gap between germline ends came to 16 bases. Germline V gene sequence: CDR1 MNHNS, CDR2 SASEGT. The CDR3 reads CASSEMGTGAAYEQYF. CDR3 bases: TGTGCCAGCAGTGAAATGGGTACGGGGGCAGCCTACGAGCAGTACTTC.

This chain joins TRBV5-1 and TRBJ1-6; D is uncertain. The V gene lost 2 bases and the J gene lost 7 bases, with 13 bases spanning the gap. Germline V gives CDR1 SGHRS, CDR2 YFSETQ. The CDR3 consists of 15 residues. CDR3 nucleotide sequence: TGCGCCAGCAGCTTAGGTGGCATGTCGAATTCACCCCTCCACTTT. It specifies CASSLGGMSNSPLHF.

Comments on this clonotype: At one end the junction does not follow the germline gene, possibly because of a read error. The chain joins TRBV6-2 or TRBV6-3 to TRBJ1-2; 9 positions agree with TRBD1. This CDR3 spans 14 amino acids. Germline CDR1 MNHEY, CDR2 SVGEGT. CDR3: CASRPDRGIYDYTF. The CDR3 DNA reads as TGTGCCAGCAGACCGGACAGGGGTATCTATGACTACACCTTC.